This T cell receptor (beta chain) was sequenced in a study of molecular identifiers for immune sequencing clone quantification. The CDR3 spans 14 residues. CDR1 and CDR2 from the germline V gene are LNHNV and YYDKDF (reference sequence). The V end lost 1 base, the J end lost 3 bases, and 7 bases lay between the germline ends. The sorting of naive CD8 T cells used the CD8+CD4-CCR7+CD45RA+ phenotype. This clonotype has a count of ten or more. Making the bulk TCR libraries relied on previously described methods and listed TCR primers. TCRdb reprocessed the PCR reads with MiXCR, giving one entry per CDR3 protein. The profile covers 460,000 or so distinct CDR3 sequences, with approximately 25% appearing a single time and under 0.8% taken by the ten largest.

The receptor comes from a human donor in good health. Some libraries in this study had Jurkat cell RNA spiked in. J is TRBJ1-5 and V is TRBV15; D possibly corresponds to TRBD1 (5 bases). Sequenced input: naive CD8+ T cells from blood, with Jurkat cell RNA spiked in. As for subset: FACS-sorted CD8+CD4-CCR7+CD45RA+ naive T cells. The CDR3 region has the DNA TGTGCCACCAGCAGAGTAGGGGACAATCAGCCCCAGCATTTT. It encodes CATSRVGDNQPQHF. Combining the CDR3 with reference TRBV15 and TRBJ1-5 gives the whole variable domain DAMVIQNPRYQVTQFGKPVTLSCSQTLNHNVMYWYQQKSSQAPKLLFHYYDKDFNNEADTPDNFQSRRPNTSFCFLDIRSPGLGDTAMYLCATSRVGDNQPQHFGDGTRLSIL.